This T cell receptor (beta chain) was sequenced in a study of PD-L1 blockade in urothelial cancer (dated by TCRdb to about 2017). Regarding the research as a whole: Every patient began therapy in the mid-2010s and was given atezolizumab 1,200 mg intravenously every 3 weeks. About 85% of the roughly 30 patients were males with bladder-origin urothelial cancer, and about 65% of the roughly 30 reported a prior smoking history. Patients had an ECOG performance status of 0 or 1 and had received between 0 and 3 prior chemotherapy regimens. Blood samples were analyzed at two time points: 3 weeks after treatment start (second dose) and 6 weeks after treatment start. A median of about 150,000 T cells and around 81,000 unique TCRs was obtained from blood samples, and a median clonality of roughly 0.08 was observed. The study, an exploratory multi-omic analysis, examined somatic, immune and clinical correlates of response to PD-L1 blockade with atezolizumab in urothelial cancer. Pretreatment tumor samples, along with matched peripheral blood serially collected before and after atezolizumab treatment, were subjected to TCR sequencing. Progression-free survival longer than 6 months counted as durable clinical benefit, and TCR features were additionally tested against both progression-free and overall survival. In the same patients who had TCR sequencing, pretreatment tumors also underwent whole exome sequencing and RNA sequencing. About 10 patients achieved durable clinical benefit and fewer than 25 did not. Some 30 patients had pretreatment blood TCR-seq, roughly 24 had at least one posttreatment blood collection, and roughly 24 had tumor TCR-seq. Points the paper makes about the study in general: At 3 weeks after the start of treatment, tumor-associated TCR clones in peripheral blood had expanded more in patients with durable benefit (n of about 20, p = 0.022). Improved progression-free and overall survival was associated with having pretreatment peripheral blood TCR clonality below the median. Because the sample size was small (n ≈ 31) and many exploratory analyses were performed, the results are intended to be hypothesis-generating.

What this sample's time point label stands for: peripheral blood 6 weeks after treatment start. A cohort of about 31 patients with locally advanced or metastatic urothelial carcinoma, treated at Memorial Sloan Kettering on a trial protocol, was included. Peripheral blood mononuclear cells were collected pretreatment and during treatment, with between 1 and 8 total time points per patient. The Qiagen DNeasy Blood extraction kit was used to purify genomic DNA from total PBMCs and from tumor samples. PBMCs were collected pretreatment and during treatment and were isolated and stored as previously described. About this clone: The antigen it recognizes is unknown. It has no much larger one-base neighbor in the sample; base qualities were not kept.

From the cysteine up to the phenylalanine, the CDR3 has a length of 15 residues. The entry retains the CDR3 DNA only, 45 bases that are in frame from base 1. Each PCR received spiked-in synthetic TCR analog templates so that absolute template abundance could be estimated from read counts. The immunoSEQ assay was used to amplify TCRbeta CDR3 regions from genomic DNA with bias-controlled V and J gene primers. Sequencing of rearranged TCRbeta segments was performed at approximately 20X coverage. Under the source paper's analysis protocol: Sequencing errors were corrected by clustering, and CDR3s were annotated against IMGT so that V, D and J genes could be assigned. Downstream analyses used only productive TCRbeta rearrangements and left out out-of-frame or stop-codon sequences. Clonality was computed as one minus Shannon entropy normalized by the log of the number of unique productive sequences. Clones differing between time points or between blood and tumor were identified by Fisher's exact test with Benjamini-Hochberg correction at adjusted p below 0.01. Not all clones reach the TCRdb copy of this immuneACCESS table, which keeps in-frame sequences only. Checked studies attribute under half of the gap to unresolved V genes and leave the rest unexplained. D and trimming come from the DNA, and the V and J calls and clone size come from that table. Within this sample are tens of thousands of clones, with around 85% of them counted one time only. Clones ranked in the top ten supply around 1.9% of the sample.

This receptor chain uses TRBV21-1 and TRBJ2-1; TRBD1, the D gene given by the table, was not confirmed from the DNA. TRBV21-1 corresponds to a pseudogene. The TCR comes from a man aged 45-60 years with urothelial cancer. Sequencing was performed on PBMCs, taken around atezolizumab (anti-PD-L1) treatment. The bases are TGTGCCAGCAGCACGAGACAGGGTGGGTACAATGAGCAGTTCTTC. It specifies CASSTRQGGYNEQFF.